Sequencing of this T cell receptor beta chain was carried out in a study of cytomegalovirus exposure and HLA in healthy donors. The CDR3 is 14 amino acids. CDR1 and CDR2 from the germline V gene are MDHEN and SYDVKM. V was pared by 8 bases and J by 6 bases, with 14 bases between. Findings and limits, study-wide: Reports indicate that TCR beta sequences accurately predicted the HLA-A and HLA-B alleles of most subjects. Among TCR sequences, most were rare, though some public TCRs appeared in many donors. Later work found that TCR association rates differed between HLA loci; DRB1 had the most and HLA-C the fewest.

As to this clone: Its antigen is as yet unknown.

In the PCR, 60 Vbeta and 13 Jbeta primers were used. Authors' analysis steps: Later analysis identified approximately 88 million unique TCR beta chains, 9 million to 12 million shared. Sequencing was performed with immunoSEQ multiplex PCR; in TCRdb, only in-frame clones are kept and a portion is missing. The V and J calls and the clone size are those of that table, but D and trimming were determined from the DNA. The sample includes 150,000 to 200,000 clones, around 81% of them seen just once. Input material: PBMCs. This receptor was obtained from a woman under 30 in good health and CMV-seropositive. J is TRBJ1-6 and V is TRBV28; D may be TRBD1 (6 bases). The CDR3 here is CASRMDRPNSPLHF. CDR3 in DNA: TGTGCCAGCCGGATGGACAGACCTAATTCACCCCTCCACTTT.